The 15 T cell receptor beta chains reported below all come from one sample, sequenced in a study of metastatic and nonmetastatic thyroid tumors. Patients were all untreated before their thyroid surgery. Through MiXCR, TCRdb re-clonotyped the PCR reads. The profile shows some 15,000 clones, under 30% of them singletons. Sequences were obtained from adjacent normal tissue. The receptors derive from a female donor with papillary thyroid cancer or a benign thyroid nodule (not recorded which). Some clones in this sample may be carry-over from other donors' samples.

This chain's CDR3 is CASSGTQETQYF. The CDR3 coding sequence is TGTGCCAGCAGTGGAACCCAAGAGACCCAGTACTTC. V usage is TRBV11-3 and J usage is TRBJ2-5, with no clear D. This CDR3 is 12 amino acids long. Germline V gene lookup returns CDR1 SGHNT and CDR2 YENEEA. Trimming removed 6 bases from V and 1 base from J, with 6 bases in between.

The chain links TRBV5-1 to TRBJ1-2; weak D call: TRBD1 (5 bases). CDR1 and CDR2 from the germline V gene are SGHRS and YFSETQ. This CDR3 has 15 amino acids. V shed 0 bases and J shed 0 bases, with 9 bases lying between them. The CDR3 region has the DNA TGCGCCAGCAGCTTGGGATGGGGGGCTAACTATGGCTACACCTTC. Translation gives CASSLGWGANYGYTF. Full variable domain (missing parts from reference TRBV5-1 and TRBJ1-2): KAGVTQTPRYLIKTRGQQVTLSCSPISGHRSVSWYQQTPGQGLQFLFEYFSETQRNKGNFPGRFSGRQFSNSRSEMNVSTLELGDSALYLCASSLGWGANYGYTFGSGTRLTVV.

The table lists this clone with a few counts. The CDR3 protein is CASGTSGNNEQFF. CDR3 DNA sequence: TGTGCCAGCGGAACTAGCGGAAACAATGAGCAGTTCTTC. The genes are TRBV2 and TRBJ2-1; 8 bases agree with TRBD2. With V trimmed by 8 bases and J by 5 bases, 5 bases remained unmatched. Per the germline V gene, CDR1 is SNHLY and CDR2 is FYNNEI. This CDR3 has 13 amino acids.

The chain recombines TRBV7-2 with TRBJ1-1; D gene uncertain. Germline assignment: CDR1 SGHTA and CDR2 FQGNSA. This CDR3 region has 13 residues. V lost 5 bases, J lost 0 bases, and 7 bases lay in between. The CDR3 loop reads CASSPRLNTEAFF. CDR3 in DNA: TGTGCCAGCAGCCCCCGTCTGAACACTGAAGCTTTCTTT. The full variable domain, rest sourced from reference TRBV7-2 and TRBJ1-1, is GAGVSQSPSNKVTEKGKDVELRCDPISGHTALYWYRQSLGQGLEFLIYFQGNSAPDKSGLPSDRFSAERTGGSVSTLTIQRTQQEDSAVYLCASSPRLNTEAFFGQGTRLTVV.

DNA for the CDR3: TGCGCCAGCAGTGGCACGACGTCCTACGAGCAGTACTTC. It yields the protein CASSGTTSYEQYF. This chain uses TRBV5-1 with TRBJ2-7; D is undetermined. Trimming left V 5 bases short and J 1 base short, with 10 bases between. Germline-derived CDR1 and CDR2 are SGHRS and YFSETQ. The CDR3 covers 13 residues.

The table lists this clone with a few counts. CDR3: CSARSGSSYNEQFF. In nucleotides, the CDR3 is TGCAGTGCTCGCAGCGGGAGCTCCTACAATGAGCAGTTCTTC. V and J are TRBV20-1 and TRBJ2-1; TRBD2 matches at 8 bases. The CDR3 contains 14 residues. The trim removed 5 bases at V and 0 bases at J, leaving 3 bases unmatched. Per germline, CDR1 DFQATT and CDR2 SNEGSKA (reference sequence).

The chain uses TRBV12-3 or TRBV12-4 and TRBJ2-2; unclear D gene. The CDR3 is made up of 10 amino acids. Trimming cost V 6 bases and J 11 bases, with 7 bases left between them. CDR3 nucleotides: TGTGCCAGCAGAGCGACAGAGCTGTTTTTT. Translated: CASRATELFF.

The table lists this clone with a few counts. The chain's CDR3 is CASSLEVRGEQYF. For the CDR3, the DNA is TGCGCCAGCAGCTTAGAAGTAAGGGGCGAGCAGTACTTC. This rearrangement joins TRBV5-1 to TRBJ2-7; D possibly corresponds to TRBD1 (5 bases). CDR1 is SGHRS and CDR2 is YFSETQ in the germline V gene. The CDR3 consists of 13 residues. Between the trimmed V and J ends, which lost 2 bases and 6 bases, there was a span of 12 bases.

In its sample, this clone was seen a few times. The chain carries TRBV12-3 or TRBV12-4 and TRBJ1-6; TRBD1 might be the D (5 bases). Trimming took off 0 bases at V and 7 bases at J, with 10 bases between the two ends. The CDR3 runs to 15 residues. The CDR3 DNA is TGTGCCAGCAGTTTAGCCGCCCGACAGAATTCACCCCTCCACTTT. Translated: CASSLAARQNSPLHF.

This chain links TRBV19 with TRBJ2-6; 8 bases align to TRBD1. The CDR3 covers 17 residues. Germline V gene lookup returns CDR1 LNHDA and CDR2 SQIVND (reference sequence). The trim removed 1 base at V and 2 bases at J, leaving 4 bases unmatched. CDR3 bases: TGTGCCAGTAGTATAGGGGACAGGAATACTGGGGCCAACGTCCTGACTTTC. It yields the protein CASSIGDRNTGANVLTF. The complete variable domain, with remaining parts taken from reference TRBV19 and TRBJ2-6, reads DGGITQSPKYLFRKEGQNVTLSCEQNLNHDAMYWYRQDPGQGLRLIYYSQIVNDFQKGDIAEGYSVSREKKESFPLTVTSAQKNPTAFYLCASSIGDRNTGANVLTFGAGSRLTVL.

J is TRBJ1-2 and V is TRBV28, with D possibly TRBD1 on 5 matching bases. Germline values: CDR1 MDHEN, CDR2 SYDVKM. The CDR3 runs to 14 residues. V was clipped by 7 bases and J by 6 bases, with 18 bases between them. The CDR3 coding sequence is TGTGCCAGCAACCACCGCGGGGCACAGAATGGCTACACCTTC. Translated, it gives CASNHRGAQNGYTF.

This clone was picked up a small number of times. The rearrangement joins TRBV20-1 to TRBJ2-7; 14 nucleotides match TRBD2. Germline V gene data show CDR1 as DFQATT and CDR2 as SNEGSKA (reference sequence). The CDR3 has 14 amino acids. The ends lost 5 bases at V and 5 bases at J; junction bases unmatched: 5. CDR3 DNA sequence: TGCAGTGCTGCTGGGACTAGCGGGAGAAACGAGCAGTACTTC. This translates into CSAAGTSGRNEQYF.

This clone is large within its sample. The chain employs TRBV10-1 and TRBJ1-1; D call uncertain. CDR3 length: 14 residues. Trimming left V 0 bases short and J 7 bases short, with 12 bases between. Germline CDR1 WNHNN, CDR2 SYGVQD (reference sequence). The CDR3 coding sequence is TGCGCCAGCAGTGAGTCGAGAGGAAGTCGTGAAGCTTTCTTT. This codes for CASSESRGSREAFF.

This clone has just a few counts. The V call is TRBV7-8, the J call TRBJ1-1; 7 bases agree with TRBD1. Trimming at V came to 4 bases and at J to 1 base, leaving 6 bases not matched to a gene. This CDR3 has 15 residues. In germline, CDR1 is SGHVS, CDR2 FQNEAQ. CDR3 sequence: CASSSGGAWNTEAFF. The CDR3, as DNA: TGTGCCAGCAGCTCAGGGGGGGCCTGGAACACTGAAGCTTTCTTT.

V usage is TRBV20-1 and J usage is TRBJ1-2; possible D gene TRBD1, 5 bases. The length of the CDR3 is 16 residues. In germline, CDR1 is DFQATT, CDR2 SNEGSKA (reference sequence). V was clipped by 0 bases and J by 2 bases, with 16 bases between them. CDR3 region: CSAREPSYKGNYGYTF. In DNA, the CDR3 is TGCAGTGCTAGAGAGCCTTCGTACAAGGGGAACTATGGCTACACCTTC.